These 10 T cell receptor beta chains were all obtained from the same sample, sequenced in a study of blood T cells in healthy people across ages. It was with a sample-barcoded 5' primer and a J-beta primer mix that a second PCR of about 6 to 12 cycles was run. From the 5' RACE reads, TCRdb called clonotypes with MiXCR, one entry per CDR3 protein. Of approximately 850,000 distinct CDR3 sequences listed, about three fifths were seen once; the top ten hold around 20%. Material: blood. These receptors all come from a young man in good health.

The chain has TRBV7-9 and TRBJ2-1; 12 positions match TRBD2. The V segment lost 5 bases and the J segment 9 bases; nucleotides outside the gene matches: 5. The germline gives CDR1 SEHNR, CDR2 FQNEAQ (reference sequence). CDR3 length equals 14 residues. CDR3 nucleotides: TGTGCCAGCAGCGCGGGACTAGCGGGCAGTGAGCAGTTCTTC. Protein sequence: CASSAGLAGSEQFF.

This clonotype appeared a few times. The genes are TRBV11-2 and TRBJ2-7; D gene ambiguous. This CDR3 has 12 residues. Germline CDR1 is SGHAT and CDR2 is FQNNGV. The V and J ends lost 5 bases and 6 bases respectively, with 11 bases between them. The CDR3 bases are TGTGCCAGCAGCGCAGGAAAGGGCGAGCAGTACTTC. It specifies CASSAGKGEQYF. Combining the CDR3 with reference TRBV11-2 and TRBJ2-7 gives the whole variable domain EAGVAQSPRYKIIEKRQSVAFWCNPISGHATLYWYQQILGQGPKLLIQFQNNGVVDDSQLPKDRFSAERLKGVDSTLKIQPAKLEDSAVYLCASSAGKGEQYFGPGTRLTVT.

The chain is built from TRBV11-2 and TRBJ2-5; D gene ambiguous. V was shortened by 6 bases and J by 0 bases, with 17 bases between the two germline ends. The length of the CDR3 is 16 residues. In germline, CDR1 is SGHAT, CDR2 FQNNGV. CDR3: CASSFPDEYYQETQYF. DNA of the CDR3: TGTGCCAGCAGTTTCCCTGATGAGTACTACCAAGAGACCCAGTACTTC.

This clonotype occurred a few times. V gene TRBV9 combines with J gene TRBJ1-2; D ambiguous. The germline V and J ends were trimmed by 3 bases and 4 bases, with 7 bases remaining between them. This CDR3 has 12 residues. Germline lookup yields CDR1 SGDLS and CDR2 YYNGEE. CDR3 sequence reads: CASSGEGYGYTF. CDR3 DNA: TGTGCCAGCAGCGGAGAAGGCTATGGCTACACCTTC.

The chain combines TRBV5-5 with TRBJ2-7; D remains unclear. Trimming took off 4 bases at V and 5 bases at J, with 13 bases between the two ends. The CDR3 consists of 13 residues. CDR1 is SGHKS and CDR2 is YYEKEE in the germline V gene (reference sequence). CDR3 sequence: CASSPVFVHEQYF. CDR3 bases: TGTGCCAGCAGCCCCGTGTTTGTACACGAGCAGTACTTC.

The gene calls are TRBV4-3 and TRBJ2-5, with a possible D match to TRBD1 (5 bases). Per germline, CDR1 LGHNA and CDR2 YSLEER. This CDR3 comprises 14 residues. V shed 1 base and J shed 8 bases, with 14 bases lying between them. CDR3 sequence (DNA): TGCGCCAGCAGCCAAGCGTCCCACCAGGGAACCCAGTACTTC. This gives the protein CASSQASHQGTQYF.

This clonotype was picked up a small number of times. The chain is built from TRBV10-3 and TRBJ2-4, with D tentatively TRBD2 (5 bases). The germline V gene encodes CDR1 ENHRY and CDR2 SYGVKD. V shed 5 bases and J shed 8 bases, with 10 bases lying between them. There are 12 residues in the CDR3. CDR3 amino acids: CAISSTEDIQYF. The DNA of the CDR3 is TGTGCCATCAGTAGCACGGAGGACATTCAGTACTTC.

The chain joins TRBV10-3 to TRBJ1-1, with 9 bases that match TRBD1. V dropped 5 bases and J dropped 8; count of bases not matched to a gene: 6. CDR3 length equals 13 residues. Germline CDR1 is ENHRY and CDR2 is SYGVKD. Written as DNA, the CDR3 is TGTGCCATCAGTCCCGGACAGGGGAAAGAAGCTTTCTTT. Protein product: CAISPGQGKEAFF.

As to this clonotype: An end of the junction differs from the germline gene, which may be a read error. The chain is built from TRBV6-5 and TRBJ1-2; no clear D. CDR1 is MNHEY, CDR2 SVGAGI, per germline. The CDR3 spans 13 residues. CDR3 in amino acids: CAGSWHSDYGYTF. The CDR3 DNA is TGTGCCGGCAGTTGGCATTCTGACTATGGCTACACCTTC.

In this sample, this clonotype turned up a few times. The rearrangement joins TRBV20-1 to TRBJ2-3, with 9 positions matching TRBD2. The CDR3 sequence is 16 residues long. Germline-derived CDR1 and CDR2 are DFQATT and SNEGSKA (reference sequence). Unmatched junction bases numbered 5, after V lost 0 bases and J lost 1 base. This CDR3 reads CSARDRAGGRTDTQYF. Here the CDR3 DNA reads TGCAGTGCTAGAGATCGAGCGGGGGGACGCACAGATACGCAGTATTTT.